Sequencing of this T cell receptor (beta chain) was carried out in a study of blood T cell repertoires in COVID-19. Across the study: Researchers got acute and convalescent COVID-19 samples from the United States, Italy and Spain. Nucleic acid was either cDNA or gDNA, and it came from T cells, B-cell-depleted T cells, or PBMCs.

The assay was immunoSEQ multiplex PCR, and TCRdb's table has in-frame clones only and misses some. Of about 130,000 clones listed, approximately 80% are singletons. Unmatched junction bases numbered 4, after V lost 8 bases and J lost 8 bases. The CDR3 has 13 amino acids. The V gene's germline CDR1 is SNHLY and CDR2 FYNNEI. This TCR was sampled from a woman in her forties or fifties with acute or convalescent COVID-19. Sequenced input: peripheral blood. This chain joins TRBV2 and TRBJ1-6; TRBD1 agrees at 9 bases. The DNA for the CDR3 is TGTGCCAGCGGGGACAGGGCGTATTCACCCCTCCACTTT. Its protein product is CASGDRAYSPLHF.